These 5 T cell receptor beta chains were all obtained from the same sample, sequenced in a study of response to subunit inactivated influenza vaccine. A single record per CDR3 protein comes from TCRdb applying MiXCR to the RT-PCR reads. This table holds about 310,000 distinct CDR3 sequences, about 20% found once. This specimen was PBMCs from blood, taken less than 22 months after vaccination. The receptors were sampled from a man aged 50-75 years who received an inactivated influenza vaccine.

Only one count was recorded for this clonotype. The chain links TRBV2 to TRBJ2-5; no firm D call. V lost 4 bases to trimming and J lost 2 bases, with 8 bases between them. CDR3 length: 13 residues. Germline CDR1 and CDR2: SNHLY and FYNNEI. The CDR3 DNA is TGTGCCAGCAGTGGTAACCAGCAAGAGACCCAGTACTTC. Residues: CASSGNQQETQYF.

The J gene is TRBJ2-1, the V gene TRBV7-7, with TRBD2 matching over 16 bases. CDR1 and CDR2 (germline): SSHAT, FNYEAQ (reference sequence). The V segment lost 5 bases and the J segment 7 bases; nucleotides outside the gene matches: 8. The CDR3 contains 17 residues. This CDR3 is CASSPGTSGRAWNEQFF. The DNA for the CDR3 is TGTGCCAGCAGCCCCGGGACTAGCGGGAGGGCTTGGAATGAGCAGTTCTTC.

The chain employs TRBV7-2 and TRBJ1-5; D remains ambiguous. This CDR3 region has 16 residues. V was pared by 0 bases and J by 0 bases, with 9 bases between. The germline CDR1 and CDR2 sequences are SGHTA and FQGNSA. The CDR3 here is CASSLALGHSNQPQHF. The DNA for the CDR3 is TGTGCCAGCAGCTTAGCGCTGGGCCATAGCAATCAGCCCCAGCATTTT.

This clonotype occurred a few times. The genes are TRBV4-3 and TRBJ2-7; 7 bases align to TRBD1. Germline V lookup: CDR1 LGHNA, CDR2 YSLEER. This CDR3 spans 16 amino acids. V dropped 0 bases and J dropped 1; count of bases not matched to a gene: 6. CDR3 amino acids: CASSQDAAGGSYEQYF. The CDR3 DNA sequence: TGCGCCAGCAGCCAAGATGCGGCAGGGGGATCCTACGAGCAGTACTTC.

This clonotype came up a few times. The rearrangement joins TRBV29-1 to TRBJ2-7, with TRBD2 matching 11 bases. V dropped 2 bases and J dropped 5; count of bases not matched to a gene: 5. The CDR3 loop spans 14 amino acids. CDR1 is SQVTM and CDR2 is ANQGSEA in the germline V gene. CDR3 sequence (DNA): TGCAGCGTTGAACTATTTAGCGGGAGGGACGAGCAGTACTTC. This translates into CSVELFSGRDEQYF.